This T cell receptor (beta chain) is from a study of blood T cell repertoires in COVID-19. Under the authors' procedure: Reference gene primer amplification yielded estimated nucleated cell counts. TCRdb's table, derived via immunoSEQ multiplex PCR, lists solely in-frame clones and lacks some. V, J and clone size reflect that table, while D and trimming were determined from the DNA. This table has approximately 240,000 clones, approximately 86% appearing once. The CDR3 loop spans 17 amino acids. The germline CDR1 and CDR2 sequences are WNHNN and SYGVQD (reference sequence). Germline trimming cut 2 bases from V and 5 bases from J; bases unmatched to any gene: 14.

The gene calls are TRBV10-1 and TRBJ1-1; 7 bases fit TRBD1. The TCR sequence derives from a woman aged 60-70 years with active or convalescent COVID-19. Sample: peripheral blood. CDR3 residues: CASSEDPVQGPSTEAFF. The CDR3 DNA is TGCGCCAGCAGTGAGGATCCCGTACAGGGGCCGAGTACTGAAGCTTTCTTT.